This T cell receptor beta chain was identified in a study of vaccination and CD4 T cells after COVID-19. Whole-study context: Overlapping SARS-CoV-2, HCoV-NL63, HCoV-OC43 and HCoV-229E spike peptides were used to stimulate cells.

The Oncomine TCR Beta short-read assay was applied to DNA of cultured CD4+ T cells. Investigators obtained genomic DNA by extraction from cultured CD4+ T cells. Each CDR3 protein is one row after TCRdb ran MiXCR on the PCR reads. Of around 4,000 distinct CDR3 sequences detected, 63% appear once; the ten largest clones hold approximately 30%. Regarding this clonotype: Antigen specificity is unknown.

Overall study findings and caveats: Among those convalescent, a median roughly 89% of reactive clones emerged solely post-vaccination.

Treatment of the sample: roughly 10-day PBMC culture with coronavirus spike peptide pools or control peptides (ViraFEST assay). Prior to the COVID-19 pandemic (2011-2018), the unexposed donor's CD4+ T cells were collected. The researchers probed unexposed-donor CD4+ T cells with SARS-CoV-2 S/N and four cold-coronavirus spikes, cells permitting. CDR1 is SGHVS, CDR2 FQNEAQ, per germline. The CDR3 contains 14 residues. V dropped 6 bases and J dropped 7 bases, with 18 bases sitting between them. The sequenced sample was CD4+ T cells from blood, cultured in vitro. The J gene is TRBJ1-2, the V gene TRBV7-8; D is perhaps TRBD1 (6 bases). This TCR derives from a human donor in good health. The CDR3 DNA follows: TGTGCCAGCAGTCTACCCAGGGGCGGGGGTGGCTACACCTTC. Translated: CASSLPRGGGGYTF.